This T cell receptor beta chain was captured by sequencing in a study of regulatory T cells in long-lasting Graves disease (dated by TCRdb to about 2021). Study-level background: Newly diagnosed Graves' disease patients had taken antithyroid drugs for less than 3 months. Peripheral blood TCR sequencing and RNA sequencing compared persistent Graves' disease patients with newly diagnosed Graves' disease patients. The study was conducted in China and was registered as a clinical trial. A total of approximately 35 samples were covered by TCR sequencing, comprising approximately 13 persistent and around 20 newly diagnosed Graves' disease patients.

The label giving this sample's time point can be read as: newly diagnosed GD, antithyroid drugs for less than 3 months. For both TCR sequencing and RNA sequencing, RNA was extracted from PBMCs using TRIzol. Graves' disease was diagnosed according to American Thyroid Association guidelines. The patients came from an endocrinology department in Xi'an, China. Each patient gave roughly 10 milliliters of peripheral blood, collected in an EDTA anticoagulant tube. Ficoll Paque Plus density gradient separation was used to isolate PBMCs, and no further T cell sorting was done. An Agilent 2100 Bioanalyzer and agarose gel were used to assess RNA quality, and a NanoDrop 2000 was used to measure RNA concentration. This clonotype was observed at least ten times. It has no known antigen specificity. It has no much larger one-base neighbor in the sample; base qualities were not kept. The investigation overall reported the following: Only peripheral blood was studied, because thyroid tissue, the primary lesion, was inaccessible. Preferential use of TRBV28, TRBJ1-2 and TRBJ2-5 was observed in persistent disease, whereas TRBV20-1 and TRBJ2-1 were favored in newly diagnosed disease. The small sample size was acknowledged by the authors as a limitation that may reduce accuracy. Lower TCR Shannon entropy and fewer highly expanded clones were observed in persistent Graves' disease patients than in newly diagnosed patients, which suggested clonal expansion. Sequencing and analysis were limited to the TCR beta chain. A larger number of public clonotypes was shared among persistent patients (approximately 2,500) than among newly diagnosed patients (over 850).

CDR1 and CDR2 were assigned from the germline V gene as SGDLS and YYNGEE. Reading from cysteine to phenylalanine, the CDR3 counts 16 amino acids. Only the CDR3 DNA is retained, 48 bases long and in frame from the first base. After removal of 2 bases from V and 5 bases from J, the junction retains 9 bases not matched to a gene. Libraries were prepared through multiplex PCR. The sequencing machine was an Illumina HiSeq 4000. iRepertoire HTBI primers and Arm-PCR amplification of CDR3 regions were used to construct TCR beta libraries. Before sequencing, the PCR products went through gel purification. For the original study's pipeline: Across samples, 60 to 70 TRBV and 13 to 15 TRBJ segments were identified and used for gene usage analysis of CDR3 amino acid clonotypes. COPE and FqMerger were used to merge filtered high-quality paired reads into contigs. BLAST was used to align contigs to IMGT TRBV, TRBD and TRBJ reference genes, and CDR3 was defined according to IMGT. Any clonotype with a frequency above 0.1% was classified as a highly expanded clone. Repertoire diversity was measured by Shannon entropy, and V-J evenness by the Gini coefficient. A clonotype found in more than one individual was treated as public. The raw public reads went through TCRdb reprocessing: fastp at Q25, MiXCR clone calling, in-frame beta chains kept. Records with the same CDR3 protein are collapsed into one entry carrying the most frequent genes and DNA. These V and J calls rely on TCRdb rather than the paper's analysis. The sample profile shows 300,000 to 400,000 distinct CDR3 sequences; approximately 16% of them were found once. The ten largest clones take up just under 30% of the sample.

These data were likewise used in another study, on T cells in Graves' hyperthyroidism and ophthalmopathy. The second paper further reports: Stable Graves' hyperthyroidism was defined as no progression to ophthalmopathy during 18 months of follow-up. Hyperthyroidism patients were newly diagnosed, had a disease duration of under 2 months, and were aged 18 to 65 years. Exclusion was applied to patients with uncontrolled infections, other autoimmune diseases, pregnancy or lactation. Diagnoses were based on clinical symptoms, serum thyroxine and TRAb, thyroid ultrasound and orbital computed tomography. The first round of RT-PCR for the TCR CDR3 was performed with the HTBI primer set and the Qiagen OneStep RT-PCR kit. Most expanded thyroid clonotypes (frequency above 0.001) were also found in blood, which suggests that blood repertoires may mirror thyroid immune responses. A 13 V-J signature model separated ophthalmopathy from stable hyperthyroidism, with approximately 87% sensitivity and 81.08% specificity in cross-validation and 80%/75% in testing. In validation, progression to ophthalmopathy was predicted by the model with nearly 71% sensitivity and about 72% specificity, a median of roughly 6.4 months before onset. To identify distinguishing TCR V-J signatures, a discovery cohort of around 98 patients was used, comprising 43 with Graves' ophthalmopathy and approximately 57 with stable Graves' hyperthyroidism. Whether ophthalmopathy could be predicted prospectively was tested in an independent validation cohort made up of 18 to 20 hyperthyroidism patients plus 17 patients who later progressed to ophthalmopathy. The approximately 98 discovery patients were randomly divided into training and test sets at a 7:3 ratio. In roughly six Graves' hyperthyroidism patients, the study also compared T-cell repertoires from thyroid tissue with T-cell repertoires from blood. After sampling, hyperthyroidism patients received methimazole starting at 30 mg daily, and ophthalmopathy patients received high-dose intravenous methylprednisolone. A second multiplex PCR round built the libraries, followed by size selection and purification. Paired-end sequencing of the libraries was performed with 100 bp reads on an Illumina HiSeq2000. SOAPnuke was used to process the raw data, with reads discarded if the reads contained adapters or uncalled bases, had a mean Phred below 15, or lacked an exact constant-primer or identifier match. High-quality paired reads were merged with COPE v1.2.5, and unique nucleotide sequences were defined as clonotypes. Clonotypes were aligned to IMGT TRBV, TRBD and TRBJ reference segments using MiTCR v1.1. Only V-J combinations with frequency above 0.0001, covering approximately 99% of repertoires, were analysed. The TCS score was defined as F50 (clonal expansion) divided by E x V (chaos), with BLOSUM62-based TCRdist calculated between CDR3 peptides within each V-J. Welch's t-statistics and random forest reduced around 520 V-J features to 13, which were used in a naive Bayes classifier (R e1071). Sample size was not statistically predetermined, and blinding of investigators to group allocation was not performed. TCR Vbeta CDR3 sequencing of 130 to 150 peripheral blood samples (over 40 ophthalmopathy, roughly 72 hyperthyroidism and approximately 17 progressor patients) is reported in the paper.

The sequences come from peripheral blood mononuclear cells (PBMCs), collected at new diagnosis, from a patient treated with antithyroid drugs. The clonotype originates from a middle-aged man with Graves disease. Donor details come from another sample of the same person, matched by shared clones. The receptor chain draws on TRBV9 and TRBJ2-3; TRBD1 aligns with 9 central bases. The DNA reads TGTGCCAGCAGCGTTTCCCGGACAGGGGAAGGAGATACGCAGTATTTT. It translates as CASSVSRTGEGDTQYF. Reference TRBV9 and TRBJ2-3 genes cover what lies past the CDR3, so the full variable domain is DSGVTQTPKHLITATGQRVTLRCSPRSGDLSVYWYQQSLDQGLQFLIQYYNGEERAKGNILERFSAQQFPDLHSELNLSSLELGDSALYFCASSVSRTGEGDTQYFGPGTRLTVL.